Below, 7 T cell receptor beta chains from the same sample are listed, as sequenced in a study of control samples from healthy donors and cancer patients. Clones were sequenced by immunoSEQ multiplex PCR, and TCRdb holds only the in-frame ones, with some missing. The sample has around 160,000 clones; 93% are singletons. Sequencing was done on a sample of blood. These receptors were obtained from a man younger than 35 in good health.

The CDR3 here is CAWSVPGPRDIQYF. DNA of the CDR3: TGTGCCTGGAGTGTTCCAGGGCCGAGGGACATTCAGTACTTC. This sequence joins TRBV30 and TRBJ2-4; TRBD1 or TRBD2 may be the D gene (5 bases each). Trimming pared 0 bases from V and 8 bases from J, leaving 14 bases between. CDR1 is GTSNPN and CDR2 is SVGIG in the germline V gene (reference sequence). This CDR3 has 14 amino acids.

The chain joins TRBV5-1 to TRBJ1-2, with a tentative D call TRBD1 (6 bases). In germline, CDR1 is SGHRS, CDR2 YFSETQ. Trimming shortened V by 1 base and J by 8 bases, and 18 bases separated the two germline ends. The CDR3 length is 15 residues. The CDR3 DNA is TGCGCCAGCAGCTTGTACGAGGGGGGAATTATGGGCTACACCTTC. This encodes CASSLYEGGIMGYTF. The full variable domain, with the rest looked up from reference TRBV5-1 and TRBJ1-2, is KAGVTQTPRYLIKTRGQQVTLSCSPISGHRSVSWYQQTPGQGLQFLFEYFSETQRNKGNFPGRFSGRQFSNSRSEMNVSTLELGDSALYLCASSLYEGGIMGYTFGSGTRLTVV.

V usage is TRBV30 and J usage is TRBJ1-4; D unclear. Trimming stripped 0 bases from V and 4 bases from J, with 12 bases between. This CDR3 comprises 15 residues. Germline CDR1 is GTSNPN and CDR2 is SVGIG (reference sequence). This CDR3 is CAWSVLGHRNEKLFF. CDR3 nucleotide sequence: TGTGCCTGGAGTGTACTGGGTCACCGTAATGAAAAACTGTTTTTT.

The CDR3 protein is CASSFGLAGGGETQYF. In nucleotides, the CDR3 is TGTGCCAGCAGCTTCGGACTAGCGGGGGGAGGTGAGACCCAGTACTTC. The rearrangement joins TRBV11-2 to TRBJ2-5; TRBD2 agrees at 14 bases. This CDR3 region has 16 residues. The J segment lost 5 bases and the V segment lost 3 bases, leaving 5 bases of the junction unmatched. Germline assignment: CDR1 SGHAT and CDR2 FQNNGV.

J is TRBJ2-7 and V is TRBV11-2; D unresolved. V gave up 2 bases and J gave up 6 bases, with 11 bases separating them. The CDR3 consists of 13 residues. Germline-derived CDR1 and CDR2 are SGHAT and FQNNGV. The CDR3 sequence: CASSLPIKTEQYF. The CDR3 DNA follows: TGTGCCAGCAGCTTACCCATAAAAACCGAGCAGTACTTC.

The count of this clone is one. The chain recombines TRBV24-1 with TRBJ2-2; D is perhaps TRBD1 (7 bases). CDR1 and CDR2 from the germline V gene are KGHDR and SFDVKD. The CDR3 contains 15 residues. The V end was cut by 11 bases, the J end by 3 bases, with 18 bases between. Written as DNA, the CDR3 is TGTGCCAGGGGAAGGAGGGGGCAGGACACCGGGGAGCTGTTTTTT. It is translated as CARGRRGQDTGELFF.

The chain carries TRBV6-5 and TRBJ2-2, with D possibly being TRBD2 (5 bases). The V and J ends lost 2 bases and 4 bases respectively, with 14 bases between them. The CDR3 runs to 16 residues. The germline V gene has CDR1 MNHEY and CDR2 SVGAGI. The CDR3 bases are TGTGCCAGCAGTTACGAGGCGGGTACGGGCACCGGGGAGCTGTTTTTT. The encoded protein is CASSYEAGTGTGELFF.